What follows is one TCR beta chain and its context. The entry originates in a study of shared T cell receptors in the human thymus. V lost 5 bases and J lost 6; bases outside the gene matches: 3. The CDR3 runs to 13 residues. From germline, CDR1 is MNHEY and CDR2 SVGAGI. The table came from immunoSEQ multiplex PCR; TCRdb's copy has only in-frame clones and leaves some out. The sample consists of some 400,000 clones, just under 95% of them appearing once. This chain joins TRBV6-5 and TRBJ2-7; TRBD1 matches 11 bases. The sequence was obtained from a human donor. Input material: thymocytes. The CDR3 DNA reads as TGTGCCAGCAGTAAGGACAGGGGGCTCGAGCAGTACTTC. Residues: CASSKDRGLEQYF.